A single sample gave rise to the 6 T cell receptor beta chains below, sequenced in a study of CD8+ T cells in alopecia areata (dated by TCRdb to 2016 to 2018). Library prep was done by the immunoSEQ multiplex PCR assay. RNA was extracted from all samples and reverse transcribed into cDNA, which served as template for TCR sequencing. Drawn from immuneACCESS, this table holds only the in-frame rearrangements with V and J called that TCRdb kept. Clones are partly lost; checked studies trace under half to an unresolved V gene and leave the rest unexplained. The sample data list 150,000 to 200,000 clones, and about 54% of these were observed just once. The ten most abundant clones make up approximately 4.3% of the sample. Sequencing was carried out using CD4+ T cells sorted from blood. These receptor sequences come from a human donor in good health.

This clone was detected a few times. The chain has TRBV14 and TRBJ2-2; the match to TRBD1 covers 10 bases. CDR1 is SGHDN, CDR2 FVKESK, per germline. The CDR3 totals 14 residues. The junction had 4 bases not matched to a gene; V was cut back by 1 base and J by 11 bases. The CDR3 loop is CASSQGQGARELFF. The CDR3 DNA reads as TGTGCCAGCAGCCAAGGACAGGGGGCTAGAGAGCTGTTTTTT.

Only a few counts were recorded for this clone. The chain combines TRBV7-2 with TRBJ1-3; D unclear. Germline CDR1 SGHTA, CDR2 FQGNSA. V was pared by 0 bases and J by 7 bases, with 1 base between. This CDR3 has 11 amino acids. The CDR3 region is CASSLANTIYF. The DNA for the CDR3 is TGTGCCAGCAGCTTAGCGAACACCATATATTTT.

This rearrangement joins TRBV30 to TRBJ1-2; D unresolved. Germline CDR1 GTSNPN, CDR2 SVGIG (reference sequence). V lost 1 base, J lost 8 bases, and 20 bases lay in between. The CDR3 runs to 15 residues. CDR3 nucleotides: TGTGCCTGGAGTGGTAGTAACTTCCGGCAACAGGGCTACACCTTC. Protein sequence: CAWSGSNFRQQGYTF.

This clone was observed a few times. This chain links TRBV29-1 with TRBJ2-3; D gene unclear. From germline, CDR1 is SQVTM and CDR2 ANQGSEA. This CDR3 contains 11 residues. The V and J ends lost 7 bases and 2 bases respectively, with 7 bases between them. The CDR3 here is CSAVLTDTQYF. The CDR3 DNA reads TGCAGCGCCGTCCTCACAGATACGCAGTATTTT.

DNA for the CDR3: TGTGCCAGCACCCCTGGAGGGGCTTCCTACGAGCAGTACTTC. Translated: CASTPGGASYEQYF. The chain couples TRBV11-2 to TRBJ2-7; D is possibly TRBD2 (6 bases). The CDR3 runs to 14 residues. The ends were cut back, 7 bases at V and 1 base at J, with 14 bases in the middle. The germline CDR1 and CDR2 sequences are SGHAT and FQNNGV.

The J gene is TRBJ1-4, the V gene TRBV4-1; D call uncertain. CDR3 length: 16 amino acids. Germline V CDR1 and CDR2: MGHRA, YSYEKL. Trimming shortened V by 0 bases and J by 6 bases, and 14 bases separated the two germline ends. CDR3 loop: CASSQDRNLRDEKLFF. The CDR3 region has the DNA TGCGCCAGCAGCCAAGATCGGAACCTTAGGGATGAAAAACTGTTTTTT.